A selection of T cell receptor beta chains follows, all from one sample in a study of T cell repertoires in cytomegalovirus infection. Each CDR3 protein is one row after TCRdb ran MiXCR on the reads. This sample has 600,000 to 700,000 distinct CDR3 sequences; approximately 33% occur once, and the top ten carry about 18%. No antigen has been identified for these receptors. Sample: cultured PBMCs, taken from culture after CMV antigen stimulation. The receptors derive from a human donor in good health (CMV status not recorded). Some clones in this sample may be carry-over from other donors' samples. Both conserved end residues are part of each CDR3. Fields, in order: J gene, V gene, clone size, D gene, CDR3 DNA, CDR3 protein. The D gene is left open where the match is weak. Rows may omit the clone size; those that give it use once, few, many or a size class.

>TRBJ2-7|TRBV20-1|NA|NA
TGCAGTGCTAGTCTGACAGGAGACTACTACGAGCAGTACTTC
CSASLTGDYYEQYF
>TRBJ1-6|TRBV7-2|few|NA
TGTGCCAGCAGCTTGGGGGTCCGCTATAATTCACCCCTCCACTTT
CASSLGVRYNSPLHF
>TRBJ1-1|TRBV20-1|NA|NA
TGCAGTGAGCGGGGGAACACTGAAGCTTTCTTT
CSERGNTEAFF
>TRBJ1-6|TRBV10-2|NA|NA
TGCGCCAGCAGTGTACGGGAAAATTCACCCCTCCACTTT
CASSVRENSPLHF
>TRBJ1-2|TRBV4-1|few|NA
TGCGCCAGCAGCCAAGTCAGGAAGTTGGGCGATGGCTACACCTTC
CASSQVRKLGDGYTF
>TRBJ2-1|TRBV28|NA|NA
TGTGCCAGCAGTTTATGGGGGGTCCATGAGCAGTTCTTC
CASSLWGVHEQFF
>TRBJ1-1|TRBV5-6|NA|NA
TGTGCCAGCAGCTTGGCCTGGGGTTTGGGCACTGAAGCTTTCTTT
CASSLAWGLGTEAFF
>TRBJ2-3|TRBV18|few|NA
TGTGCCAGCTCACCCGGGGGGACATCTAGCACAGATACGCAGTATTTT
CASSPGGTSSTDTQYF
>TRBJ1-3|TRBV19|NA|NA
TGTGCCAGTGGGAGGGGGAGCTCTGGAAACACCATATATTTT
CASGRGSSGNTIYF
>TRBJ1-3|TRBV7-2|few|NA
TGTGCCAGCAGCTTAGTAGGGCAGGGGCACAACACCATATATTTT
CASSLVGQGHNTIYF
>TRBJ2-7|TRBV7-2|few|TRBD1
TGTGCCAGCAGCTTCGGGGACAGGGCGTTCCACGAGCAGTACTTC
CASSFGDRAFHEQYF
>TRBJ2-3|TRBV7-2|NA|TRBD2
TGTGCCAGCAGCTTATCGGCGGGGGTTGATACGCAGTATTTT
CASSLSAGVDTQYF
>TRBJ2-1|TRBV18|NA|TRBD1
TGTGCCAGCTCCCTCATGGACAGGGGGGCCGTCAATGAGCAGTTCTTC
CASSLMDRGAVNEQFF
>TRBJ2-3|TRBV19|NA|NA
TGTGCCAGTACTGAGAGGCGATTCACAGATACGCAGTATTTT
CASTERRFTDTQYF
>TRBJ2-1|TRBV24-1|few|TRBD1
TGTGCCACCACGACAGGGTGGAATGAGCAGTTCTTC
CATTTGWNEQFF
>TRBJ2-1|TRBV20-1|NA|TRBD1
TGCAGTGCTTACAACCGGGACAGGGGTTACAATGAGCAGTTCTTC
CSAYNRDRGYNEQFF